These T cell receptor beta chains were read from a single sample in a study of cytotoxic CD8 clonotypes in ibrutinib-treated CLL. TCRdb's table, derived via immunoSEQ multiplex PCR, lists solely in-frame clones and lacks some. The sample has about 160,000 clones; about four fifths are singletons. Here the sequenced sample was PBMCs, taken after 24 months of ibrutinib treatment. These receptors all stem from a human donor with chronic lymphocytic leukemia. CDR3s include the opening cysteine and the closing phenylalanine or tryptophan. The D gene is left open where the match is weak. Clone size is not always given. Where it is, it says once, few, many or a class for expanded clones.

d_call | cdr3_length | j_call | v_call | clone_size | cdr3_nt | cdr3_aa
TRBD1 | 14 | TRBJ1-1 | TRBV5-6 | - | TGTGCCAGCAGCCGTAGACAGGGGCGGACTGAAGCTTTCTTT | CASSRRQGRTEAFF
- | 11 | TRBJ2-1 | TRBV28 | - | TGTGCCAGCAGTATACTGGGTTGGCAGTTCTTC | CASSILGWQFF
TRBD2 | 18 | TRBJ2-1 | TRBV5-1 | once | TGCGCCAGCAGCTTGGAACTAGCGGGAGTAAGTATGTCAGGTGAGCAGTTCTTC | CASSLELAGVSMSGEQFF
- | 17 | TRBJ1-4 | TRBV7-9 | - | TGTGCCAGCAGCTTAGGACACCTCACCACAACTAATGAAAAACTGTTTTTT | CASSLGHLTTTNEKLFF
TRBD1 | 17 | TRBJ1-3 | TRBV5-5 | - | TGTGCCAGCAGCTCCAAGACAGGGGGCCACTCTGGAAACACCATATATTTT | CASSSKTGGHSGNTIYF
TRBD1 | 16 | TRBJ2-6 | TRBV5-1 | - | TGCGCCAGCAGCAGGGGGCAATTCTCTGGGGCCAACGTCCTGACTTTC | CASSRGQFSGANVLTF
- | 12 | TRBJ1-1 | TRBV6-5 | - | TGTGCCAGCAGAACCAGGGAATCCGAAGCTTTCTTT | CASRTRESEAFF
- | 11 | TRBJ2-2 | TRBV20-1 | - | TGCAGTGCTAGATTTGGGCACAGTAAAGTGTTT | CSARFGHSKVF
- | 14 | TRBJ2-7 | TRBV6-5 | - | TGTGCCAGCCGAGTTACATCGCAAACCTACGAGCAGTACTTC | CASRVTSQTYEQYF
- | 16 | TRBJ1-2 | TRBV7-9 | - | TGTGCCAGCAGCTTGGAGGGCAGGGACCTTTCCTATGGCTACACCTTC | CASSLEGRDLSYGYTF
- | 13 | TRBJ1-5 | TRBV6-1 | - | TGTGCCAGCCGCGAACGGTACCATCAGCCCCAGCATTTT | CASRERYHQPQHF
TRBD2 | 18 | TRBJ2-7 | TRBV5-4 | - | TGTGCCAGCAGCCCCGCGGGACTAGCGGGAGGGGCCTCCTACGAGCAGTACTTC | CASSPAGLAGGASYEQYF
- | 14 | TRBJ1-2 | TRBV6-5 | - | TGTGCCAGCAGTTACGGGGCATCGTACTATGGCTACACCTTC | CASSYGASYYGYTF
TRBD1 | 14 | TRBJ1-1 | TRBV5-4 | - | TGTGCCAGCAGATCGGGACAGCTGAACACTGAAGCTTTCTTT | CASRSGQLNTEAFF
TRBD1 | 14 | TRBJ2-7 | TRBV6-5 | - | TGTGCCAGCAGGGGACAGGGGTCCGAGTACGAGCAGTACTTC | CASRGQGSEYEQYF
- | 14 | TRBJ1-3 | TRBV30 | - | TGTGCCTGGAGTGTGGCGAACTCTGGAAACACCATATATTTT | CAWSVANSGNTIYF
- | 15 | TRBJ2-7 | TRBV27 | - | TGTGCCAGCAGCCGGGGGACGATCAGCTCCTACGAGCAGTACTTC | CASSRGTISSYEQYF
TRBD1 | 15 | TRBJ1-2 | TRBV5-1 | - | TGCGCCAGCAGCTTGGTACAGGGGATATTTGATGGCTACACCTTC | CASSLVQGIFDGYTF
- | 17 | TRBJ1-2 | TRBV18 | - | TGTGCCAGCTCAACTAACACGGAACGCCTAGCTAACTATGGCTACACCTTC | CASSTNTERLANYGYTF
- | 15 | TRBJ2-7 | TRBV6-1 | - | TGTGCCAGCAGGGGAAACTGGGCGAGGCGTTCCGAGCAGTACTTC | CASRGNWARRSEQYF
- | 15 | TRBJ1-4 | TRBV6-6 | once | TGTGCCAGCAGTTACGGGAGTTTAACTAATGAAAAACTGTTTTTT | CASSYGSLTNEKLFF
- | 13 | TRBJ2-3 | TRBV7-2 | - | TGTGCCAGCAGCTTAGCGTACGGAGATACGCAGTATTTT | CASSLAYGDTQYF
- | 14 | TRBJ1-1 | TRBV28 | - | TGTGCCAGCAGTAAGGACGTCTTGGACGCTGAAGCTTTCTTT | CASSKDVLDAEAFF
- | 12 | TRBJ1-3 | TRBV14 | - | TGTGCCAGCAGTCGATGGGGAAACACCATATATTTT | CASSRWGNTIYF
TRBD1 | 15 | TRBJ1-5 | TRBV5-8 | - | TGTGCCAGCAGCCGAATCGGACAGGGGAAGCAGCCCCAGCATTTT | CASSRIGQGKQPQHF
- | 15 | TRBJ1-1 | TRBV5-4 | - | TGTGCCAGCAAGTACGGGGGGTCGTGGAACACTGAAGCTTTCTTT | CASKYGGSWNTEAFF
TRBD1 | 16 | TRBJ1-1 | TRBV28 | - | TGTGCCAGCAGTTTTTTGGACAGGGTAAAACAAAATGAAGCTTTCTTT | CASSFLDRVKQNEAFF
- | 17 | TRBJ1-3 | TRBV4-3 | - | TGCGCCAGCAGCCAGCCCTCTCAGGGAGCCCCTGGAAACACCATATATTTT | CASSQPSQGAPGNTIYF
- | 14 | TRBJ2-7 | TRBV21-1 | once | TGTGCCAAAATAGGTAGGGCCCCACGGAACGAGCAGTACTTC | CAKIGRAPRNEQYF
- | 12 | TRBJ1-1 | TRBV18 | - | TGTGCCAGCTCACCAGGAAACACTGAAGCTTTCTTT | CASSPGNTEAFF
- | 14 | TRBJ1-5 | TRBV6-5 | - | TGTGCCAGCAGTTACAGGGGAGGGGGTCAGCCCCAGCATTTT | CASSYRGGGQPQHF
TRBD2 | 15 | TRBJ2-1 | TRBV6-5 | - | TGTGCCAGCAGTTACCTAGCGGGAAACTACAATGAGCAGTTCTTC | CASSYLAGNYNEQFF
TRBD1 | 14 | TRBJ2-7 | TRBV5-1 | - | TGCGCCAGCAGCCTTTCGACAGGGAACTACGAGCAGTACTTC | CASSLSTGNYEQYF
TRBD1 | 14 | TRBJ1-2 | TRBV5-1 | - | TGCGCCAGCAGCTTAACAGGGGTGAACTATGGCTACACCTTC | CASSLTGVNYGYTF
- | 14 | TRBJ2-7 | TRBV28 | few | TGTGCCAGCGGGAGGACGGACAGACGGGACGAGCAGTACTTC | CASGRTDRRDEQYF
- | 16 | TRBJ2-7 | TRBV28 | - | TGTGCCAGCAGAGCCAGGACTTCAGTAGCCCCCTACGAGCAGTACTTC | CASRARTSVAPYEQYF
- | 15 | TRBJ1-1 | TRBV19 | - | TGTGCCAGTAGTATTGCAGGGGTCAAGAACACTGAAGCTTTCTTT | CASSIAGVKNTEAFF
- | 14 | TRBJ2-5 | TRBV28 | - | TGTGCCAGCAGTTTCCCCAGCAAACAAGAGACCCAGTACTTC | CASSFPSKQETQYF
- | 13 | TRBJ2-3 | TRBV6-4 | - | TGTGCCAGCAGTGAACAAGGCACAGATACGCAGTATTTT | CASSEQGTDTQYF
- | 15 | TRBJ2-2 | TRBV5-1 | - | TGCGCCAGCAGCTTACCCGGGGCGAACACCGGGGAGCTGTTTTTT | CASSLPGANTGELFF
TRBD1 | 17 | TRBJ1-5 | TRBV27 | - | TGTGCCAGCAGTTTATACAGGGGGCGCCGTAGCAATCAGCCCCAGCATTTT | CASSLYRGRRSNQPQHF
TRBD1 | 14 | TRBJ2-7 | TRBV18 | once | TGTGCCAGCTCAACCCGGGACAGACCCTACGAGCAGTACTTC | CASSTRDRPYEQYF
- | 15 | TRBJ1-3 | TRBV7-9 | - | TGTGCCAGCAGTGCCCTTTGGGGGTCTGGAAACACCATATATTTT | CASSALWGSGNTIYF
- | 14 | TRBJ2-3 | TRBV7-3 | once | TGTGCCAGCAGCTTAAGTGGAGGCACAGATACGCAGTATTTT | CASSLSGGTDTQYF
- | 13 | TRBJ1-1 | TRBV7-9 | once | TGTGCCACCGGAAGACTGGGGGTCACTGAAGCTTTCTTT | CATGRLGVTEAFF
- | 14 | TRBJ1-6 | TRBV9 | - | TGTGCCAGCAGCCAAGGACAGCGGAATTCACCCCTCCACTTT | CASSQGQRNSPLHF
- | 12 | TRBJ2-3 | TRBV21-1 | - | TGTGCCAGCAGCAAAGAAATGGGTACGCAGTATTTT | CASSKEMGTQYF
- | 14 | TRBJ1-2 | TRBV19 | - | TGTGCCAGTAGTATTCCCAGGACTAACTATGGCTACACCTTC | CASSIPRTNYGYTF
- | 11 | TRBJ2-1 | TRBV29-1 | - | TGCAGCGTTGGTGACTACAATGAGCAGTTCTTC | CSVGDYNEQFF
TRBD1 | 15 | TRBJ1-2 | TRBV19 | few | TGTGCCAGTAGTACCGGGGACAGCTCTAACTATGGCTACACCTTC | CASSTGDSSNYGYTF
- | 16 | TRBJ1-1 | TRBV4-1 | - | TGCGCCAGCAGCCAAGGTGTTACGGGTACGAACACTGAAGCTTTCTTT | CASSQGVTGTNTEAFF
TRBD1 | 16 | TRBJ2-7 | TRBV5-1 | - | TGCGCCAGCAGCCCCCAAGGGACAGGGAGCTCCTACGAGCAGTACTTC | CASSPQGTGSSYEQYF
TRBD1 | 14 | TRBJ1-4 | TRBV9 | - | TGTGCCGAGCCGCGGACAGGGAAACCAGAAAAACTGTTTTTT | CAEPRTGKPEKLFF
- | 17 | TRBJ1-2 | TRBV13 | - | TGTGCCAGCAGCTTAGGCCCCGCGAGGGGAACTAACTATGGCTACACCTTC | CASSLGPARGTNYGYTF
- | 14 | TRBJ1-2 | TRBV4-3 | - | TGCGCCAGCAGCCAAAGTGCGACGAGGGATGGCTACACCTTC | CASSQSATRDGYTF